Detailed here is one TCR beta chain. Its antigen is still unknown. This specimen belongs to a study of blood T cells in healthy people across ages. The study's findings and limits: Diversity of TCR beta per million T cells declined in a roughly linear way with age. It was the long-lived donors that had more naive CD4+ cells and higher diversity than aged donors.

Through a sample-barcoded 5' primer and a J-beta primer mix, a second PCR was run for roughly 6 to 12 cycles. Using its own MiXCR run on the 5' RACE reads, TCRdb lists one record per CDR3 protein. In the table there are about 830,000 distinct CDR3 sequences, 55% to 70% of which are singletons. Approximately 9.4 milliliters was the volume of peripheral blood drawn from each donor. Per individual sample, total RNA of at least 5.5 micrograms was extracted. The CDR3 runs to 16 residues. Trimming removed 6 bases from V and 2 bases from J, with 20 bases in between. The rearrangement joins TRBV12-3 or TRBV12-4 to TRBJ2-7; maybe TRBD1 (6 bases). This sequence was found in a man aged 25 to 45 in good health. The sequencing sample was made of blood. The CDR3 protein is CASSSSIPTGPYEQYF. CDR3 DNA sequence: TGTGCCAGCAGCTCATCGATCCCAACAGGGCCCTACGAGCAGTACTTC.